The text below deals with one T cell receptor (beta chain). The antigen remains undetermined. Using immunoSEQ multiplex PCR, the repertoire was profiled, and TCRdb retains in-frame clones only, with some absent. This sample has 65,000 to 80,000 clones; 70% to 80% occur once, and the top ten carry 4.5% to 6%. PCR or immunohistochemistry showed mismatch repair deficiency in every enrolled patient. The data were obtained in a study of PD-1 blockade in mismatch repair-deficient tumors. J gave up 2 bases and V 6 bases, and 19 bases lay outside the gene matches. Germline-derived CDR1 and CDR2 are MNHEY and SMNVEV (reference sequence). The CDR3 extends over 19 amino acids. Overall study findings and caveats: Tumor-resident clones, often absent from pretreatment blood, expanded after pembrolizumab and then contracted.

The specimen was peripheral blood, collected 2 weeks after starting pembrolizumab. The sequence came from an adult with mismatch repair-deficient cancer. V gene TRBV27 combines with J gene TRBJ2-7; 10 bases are shared with TRBD1. CDR3 amino acids: CASRIKTLFRDRGTYEQYF. CDR3 sequence (DNA): TGTGCCAGCAGGATCAAAACCTTATTCCGGGACAGGGGAACCTACGAGCAGTACTTC.